The T cell receptor beta chain under discussion was sequenced for a study of shared clonotypes between healthy human individuals. Whole-study context: There were three CD4 naive, three CD4 memory, two CD8 naive and one CD8 memory plates per donor. Study-wide results and limits: Generally, naive subsets came out with larger estimated richness than memory subsets.

V trimming: 10 bases; J trimming: 0 bases; junction bases outside the gene matches: 7. This CDR3 region has 14 residues. Germline V gene sequence: CDR1 MNHNY, CDR2 SVGAGI (reference sequence). For this clone: Its antigen remains unknown.

The split of CD4+ cells yielded CD45RA+ naive and CD45RA-negative memory subsets. Deep-level assay runs were performed. The method was immunoSEQ multiplex PCR; TCRdb's version includes in-frame clones alone and lacks a portion of them. The table lists over a million clones, about four fifths of them singletons. This receptor was obtained from a man younger than 35 in good health. Some clones in this sample may be carry-over from other donors' samples. The chain links TRBV6-6 to TRBJ2-3; 7 bases fit TRBD1. Sequences were obtained from memory CD4+ T cells from PBMCs. Subset of the sample: CD45RA-negative fraction. The CDR3 reads CATQGDRSTDTQYF. DNA of the CDR3: TGTGCCACCCAGGGGGACAGAAGCACAGATACGCAGTATTTT.